This TCR beta chain was sequenced for a study of CD8+ T cells in alopecia areata. Study overall: Patients received oral tofacitinib, 5 to 10 mg twice daily, for moderate-to-severe alopecia areata.

RNA was extracted and reverse transcribed into cDNA as the sequencing template. Data came from immunoSEQ multiplex PCR; TCRdb stores just in-frame clones and leaves some out. The data show over 90,000 clones, 65% to 90% seen once. A remark on this clone: Antigen unknown.

Stated treatment: oral pan-JAK inhibitor, 5-10 mg twice daily. Study-wide results and limits: One nonresponder leaves baseline CD8+ expansion's link to response uncertain. Persistence in scalp and blood during tofacitinib was observed for many expanded lesional clones.

This CDR3 region has 13 residues. Germline V lookup: CDR1 SGHDN, CDR2 FVKESK. The sample was CD8+ T cells sorted from blood, taken at approximately week 34, from a patient treated with tofacitinib. V usage is TRBV14 and J usage is TRBJ2-5; TRBD1 might be the D (5 bases). The end of the DNA is better explained by TRBJ2-7, so the J call may be wrong. The source is a human donor with alopecia areata. The DNA for the CDR3 is TGTGCCAGCAGCCTAGGGGCAAAGGGCGAGCAGTACTTC. Translated, it gives CASSLGAKGEQYF.